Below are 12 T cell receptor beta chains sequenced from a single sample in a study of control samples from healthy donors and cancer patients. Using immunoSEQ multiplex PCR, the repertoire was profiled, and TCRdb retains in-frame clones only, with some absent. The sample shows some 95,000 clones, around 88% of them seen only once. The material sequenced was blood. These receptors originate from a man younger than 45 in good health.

In DNA form, the CDR3 reads TGTGCCAGTAAAAAACTAGAAAAGAACACCGGGGAGCTGTTTTTT. It specifies CASKKLEKNTGELFF. The chain links TRBV19 to TRBJ2-2; D might be TRBD2 (5 bases). CDR1 LNHDA and CDR2 SQIVND come from the germline V gene (reference sequence). V was shortened by 7 bases and J by 1 base, with 13 bases between the two germline ends. The CDR3 sequence is 15 residues long.

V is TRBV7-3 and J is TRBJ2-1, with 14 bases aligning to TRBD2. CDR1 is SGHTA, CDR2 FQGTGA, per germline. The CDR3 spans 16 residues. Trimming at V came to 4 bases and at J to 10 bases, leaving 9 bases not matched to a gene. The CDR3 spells CASSSRQGLAGDEQFF. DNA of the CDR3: TGTGCCAGCAGCTCCCGGCAGGGACTAGCGGGAGACGAGCAGTTCTTC.

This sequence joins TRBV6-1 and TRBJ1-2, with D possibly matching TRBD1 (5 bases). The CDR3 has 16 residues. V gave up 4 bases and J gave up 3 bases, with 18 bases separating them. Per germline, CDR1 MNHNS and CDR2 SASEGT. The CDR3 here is CASSGGLGVRDYGYTF. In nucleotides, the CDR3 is TGTGCCAGCAGTGGTGGGTTAGGGGTTCGGGACTATGGCTACACCTTC.

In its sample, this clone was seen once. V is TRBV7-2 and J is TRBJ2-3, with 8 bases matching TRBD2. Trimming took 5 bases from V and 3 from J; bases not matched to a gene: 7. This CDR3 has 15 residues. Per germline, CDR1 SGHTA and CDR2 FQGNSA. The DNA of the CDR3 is TGTGCCAGCAGCCCACCGGGACTAGGGACAGATACGCAGTATTTT. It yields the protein CASSPPGLGTDTQYF. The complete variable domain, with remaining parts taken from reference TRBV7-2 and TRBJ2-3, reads GAGVSQSPSNKVTEKGKDVELRCDPISGHTALYWYRQSLGQGLEFLIYFQGNSAPDKSGLPSDRFSAERTGGSVSTLTIQRTQQEDSAVYLCASSPPGLGTDTQYFGPGTRLTVL.

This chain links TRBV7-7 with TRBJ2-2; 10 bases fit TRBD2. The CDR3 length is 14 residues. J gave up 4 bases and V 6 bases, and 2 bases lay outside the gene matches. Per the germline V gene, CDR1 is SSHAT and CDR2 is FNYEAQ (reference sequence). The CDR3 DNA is TGTGCCAGCAGAGCGGGAGGGGGCACCGGGGAGCTGTTTTTT. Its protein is CASRAGGGTGELFF.

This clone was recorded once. The CDR3 spells CASSQDSSGSATYEQYF. The CDR3 DNA reads TGCGCCAGCAGCCAAGATTCTAGCGGGTCCGCAACCTACGAGCAGTACTTC. This rearrangement joins TRBV4-1 to TRBJ2-7, with TRBD2 identical over 8 bases. V was pared by 0 bases and J by 2 bases, with 9 bases of the junction left unmatched. The CDR3 is 17 amino acids. CDR1 is MGHRA, CDR2 YSYEKL, per germline.

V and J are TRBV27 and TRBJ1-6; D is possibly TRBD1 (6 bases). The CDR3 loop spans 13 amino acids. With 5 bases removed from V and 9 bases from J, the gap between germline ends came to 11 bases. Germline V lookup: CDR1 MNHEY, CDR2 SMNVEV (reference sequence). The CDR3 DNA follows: TGTGCCAGCAGTCCGACAGGTACTTCACCCCTCCACTTT. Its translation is CASSPTGTSPLHF.

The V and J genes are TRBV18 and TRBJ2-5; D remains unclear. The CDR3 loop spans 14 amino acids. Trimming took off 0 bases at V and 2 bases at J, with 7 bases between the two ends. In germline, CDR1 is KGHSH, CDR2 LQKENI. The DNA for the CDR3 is TGTGCCAGCTCACCACCAAACAAACAAGAGACCCAGTACTTC. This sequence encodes CASSPPNKQETQYF.

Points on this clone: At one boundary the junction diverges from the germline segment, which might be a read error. The CDR3 sequence is CASGHPGPWGSNQPQHF. CDR3 nucleotide sequence: TGCGCCAGCGGTCATCCGGGACCCTGGGGAAGCAATCAGCCCCAGCATTTT. The chain is built from TRBV23-1 and TRBJ1-5, with TRBD1 as a possible D gene (5 bases). TRBV23-1 is an ORF; its function is uncertain. The CDR3 loop spans 17 amino acids.

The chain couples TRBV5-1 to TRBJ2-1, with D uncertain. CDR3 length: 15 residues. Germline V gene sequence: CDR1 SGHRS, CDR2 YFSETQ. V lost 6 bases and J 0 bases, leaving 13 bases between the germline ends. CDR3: CASTDGPSSYNEQFF. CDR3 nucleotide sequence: TGCGCCAGCACCGACGGTCCAAGCTCCTACAATGAGCAGTTCTTC.

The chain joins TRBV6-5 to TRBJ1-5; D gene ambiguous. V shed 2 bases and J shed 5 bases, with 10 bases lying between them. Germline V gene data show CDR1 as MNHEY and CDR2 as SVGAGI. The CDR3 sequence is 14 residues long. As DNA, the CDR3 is TGTGCCAGCAGTTACCTCGGATCAGATCAGCCCCAGCATTTT. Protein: CASSYLGSDQPQHF.

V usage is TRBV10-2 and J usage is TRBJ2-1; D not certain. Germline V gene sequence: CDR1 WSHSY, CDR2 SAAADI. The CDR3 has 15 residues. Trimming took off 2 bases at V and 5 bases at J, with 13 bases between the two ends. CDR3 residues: CASSEIGALDNEQFF. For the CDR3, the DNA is TGCGCCAGCAGTGAGATTGGAGCTCTCGACAATGAGCAGTTCTTC.